A single sample gave rise to the 20 T cell receptor beta chains below, sequenced in a study of human T cells and chemical hapten exposure. Regarding time point: patch test 1, 2 weeks after DPC sensitization. The treatment was: therapeutic diphenylcyclopropenone sensitization with weekly scalp DPC. TCRdb re-called the RACE reads with MiXCR, one entry per CDR3 protein. Among about 100,000 distinct CDR3 sequences, 8% to 11% were seen once, and the ten largest hold less than 2.5%. The sample was whole blood, taken in connection with sensitization to the hapten diphenylcyclopropenone (DPC). These receptors all come from a man aged 35-49 years with alopecia areata. Some clones in this sample may be carry-over from other donors' samples.

The CDR3 DNA sequence: TGCAGTGCAACGGGCGGTACGCGGACCAAAAACATTCAGTACTTC. Amino acid sequence: CSATGGTRTKNIQYF. The chain employs TRBV20-1 and TRBJ2-4; no clear D. Looked up from germline, CDR1 is DFQATT and CDR2 is SNEGSKA (reference sequence). With 6 bases removed from V and 2 bases from J, the gap between germline ends came to 17 bases. This CDR3 region has 15 residues.

The chain recombines TRBV7-2 with TRBJ2-3, with D unclear. Germline loops: CDR1 SGHTA, CDR2 FQGNSA. Trimming cost V 3 bases and J 4 bases, with 11 bases left between them. The CDR3 extends over 14 amino acids. The CDR3 DNA reads as TGTGCCAGCAGCTTTTTACCAGCAGCAGATACGCAGTATTTT. This gives the protein CASSFLPAADTQYF. The full variable domain, with the rest looked up from reference TRBV7-2 and TRBJ2-3, is GAGVSQSPSNKVTEKGKDVELRCDPISGHTALYWYRQSLGQGLEFLIYFQGNSAPDKSGLPSDRFSAERTGGSVSTLTIQRTQQEDSAVYLCASSFLPAADTQYFGPGTRLTVL.

This clonotype has a handful of counts. The rearrangement uses TRBV6-5 and TRBJ2-3; no clear D. V was pared by 1 base and J by 0 bases, with 8 bases between. This CDR3 is built from 15 residues. Germline V CDR1 and CDR2: MNHEY, SVGAGI. The CDR3 DNA is TGTGCCAGCAGTTACTTGGGCAAAAGCACAGATACGCAGTATTTT. It yields the protein CASSYLGKSTDTQYF.

The table lists this clonotype with many counts. The rearrangement uses TRBV20-1 and TRBJ1-4; D gene unclear. CDR3 length: 14 residues. Germline loops: CDR1 DFQATT, CDR2 SNEGSKA (reference sequence). V lost 0 bases, J lost 0 bases, and 5 bases lay in between. In DNA form, the CDR3 reads TGCAGTGCTAGAGACGGAACAACTAATGAAAAACTGTTTTTT. It specifies CSARDGTTNEKLFF.

This clonotype was seen many times. This chain connects TRBV9 to TRBJ1-4, with D possibly matching TRBD1 (5 bases). This CDR3 has 16 residues. Germline V gene lookup returns CDR1 SGDLS and CDR2 YYNGEE. Trimming pared 4 bases from V and 7 bases from J, leaving 20 bases between. CDR3 sequence: CASSFYPGGTSEKLFF. The CDR3 DNA reads TGTGCCAGCAGCTTCTACCCCGGGGGTACGAGTGAAAAACTGTTTTTT.

This clonotype occurred a few times. The chain uses TRBV9 and TRBJ2-7, with unresolved D. Looked up from germline, CDR1 is SGDLS and CDR2 is YYNGEE. The V and J ends lost 0 bases and 0 bases respectively, with 7 bases between them. The length of the CDR3 is 14 residues. The CDR3: CASSVGPSSYEQYV. As DNA, the CDR3 is TGTGCCAGCAGCGTAGGCCCAAGCTCCTACGAGCAGTACGTC.

This clonotype was counted a few times. V usage is TRBV10-3 and J usage is TRBJ2-1; the match to TRBD2 covers 10 bases. The CDR3 consists of 15 residues. V trimming: 0 bases; J trimming: 9 bases; junction bases outside the gene matches: 5. CDR1 is ENHRY, CDR2 SYGVKD, per germline. CDR3: CAISESRLAGAEQFF. CDR3 in DNA: TGTGCCATCAGTGAGTCTCGTCTAGCGGGAGCTGAGCAGTTCTTC.

Only a few counts were recorded for this clonotype. The V call is TRBV12-3 or TRBV12-4, the J call TRBJ2-2; D is unresolved. The V gene lost 6 bases and the J gene lost 6 bases, with 17 bases spanning the gap. The CDR3 runs to 15 residues. CDR3 in amino acids: CASSLPFRFSGELFF. The CDR3 bases are TGTGCCAGCAGCCTCCCCTTTCGGTTCTCCGGGGAGCTGTTTTTT.

This clonotype was found a few times. This chain joins TRBV12-3 or TRBV12-4 and TRBJ2-5; either TRBD1 or TRBD2 may supply D (5 bases each). Trimming shortened V by 3 bases and J by 1 base, and 12 bases separated the two germline ends. This CDR3 is 15 amino acids long. DNA for the CDR3: TGTGCCAGCAGTTTGGGACGGACAACCCAAGAGACCCAGTACTTC. Residues: CASSLGRTTQETQYF.

This clonotype occurred many times. This rearrangement joins TRBV20-1 to TRBJ1-3, with D uncertain. CDR3 length: 14 residues. CDR1 DFQATT and CDR2 SNEGSKA come from the germline V gene (reference sequence). Trimming stripped 2 bases from V and 4 bases from J, with 12 bases between. CDR3 amino acids: CSARLESQGNTIYF. CDR3 sequence (DNA): TGCAGTGCTAGACTCGAAAGCCAAGGAAACACCATATATTTT.

Points on this clonotype: Lacking the conserved final phenylalanine or tryptophan, this CDR3 likely reflects a read error. The V gene is TRBV18, the J gene TRBJ2-1, with D perhaps matching TRBD2 (7 bases). CDR1 is KGHSH, CDR2 LQKENI, per germline. V lost 5 bases to trimming and J lost 9 bases, with 17 bases between them. The CDR3 loop spans 14 amino acids. CDR3 sequence (DNA): TGTGCCAGCTCAGACTTCGCAGGGGAGGGTGAGCAGTTCTGC. Its protein product is CASSDFAGEGEQFC.

This clonotype was counted only a few times. This chain links TRBV27 with TRBJ2-7; 14 bases line up with TRBD2. Germline lookup yields CDR1 MNHEY and CDR2 SMNVEV (reference sequence). The length of the CDR3 is 15 residues. V lost 5 bases to trimming and J lost 5 bases; unmatched junction nucleotides: 5. Here the CDR3 DNA reads TGTGCCAGCAGTCCAGGGACTAGCGGGAGCAACGAGCAGTACGTC. Amino acids: CASSPGTSGSNEQYV.

This clonotype has just a few counts. The chain couples TRBV7-3 to TRBJ2-3; TRBD2 is a possible D gene (6 bases). V was cut by 4 bases and J by 2 bases, with 16 bases left in between. Germline lookup yields CDR1 SGHTA and CDR2 FQGTGA. This CDR3 comprises 16 residues. Here the CDR3 reads CASSSAGGLNTDTQYF. CDR3 DNA sequence: TGTGCCAGCAGCTCCGCTGGGGGACTCAACACAGATACGCAGTATTTT.

The table lists this clonotype with many counts. DNA for the CDR3: TGTGCCAGCAGTTTAATGATCGGGCACCAAGAGACCCAGTACTTC. Amino acids: CASSLMIGHQETQYF. The chain uses TRBV12-3 or TRBV12-4 and TRBJ2-5; D ambiguous. Trimming shortened V by 2 bases and J by 0 bases, and 10 bases separated the two germline ends. The CDR3 contains 15 residues.

This clonotype has a handful of counts. V gene TRBV5-4 combines with J gene TRBJ1-2; TRBD1 matches 8 bases. This CDR3 is built from 15 residues. Trimming took 4 bases from V and 2 from J; bases not matched to a gene: 7. Germline V lookup: CDR1 SGHNT, CDR2 YYREEE (reference sequence). This CDR3 is CASSPTGGLNYGYTF. As DNA, the CDR3 is TGTGCCAGCAGCCCAACAGGGGGGTTAAACTATGGCTACACCTTC.

This clonotype was seen ten or more times. The gene calls are TRBV6-5 and TRBJ1-3; a weak D match, TRBD1 (6 bases). Trimming took 6 bases from V and 2 from J, leaving 11 bases between them. Germline-derived CDR1 and CDR2 are MNHEY and SVGAGI. This CDR3 has 14 residues. The CDR3 loop reads CASSYRATGNTIYF. The CDR3 DNA reads TGTGCCAGCAGCTACAGGGCAACTGGAAACACCATATATTTT.

This clonotype has a handful of counts. The chain has TRBV5-1 and TRBJ2-3, with D perhaps given as TRBD1 or TRBD2 (5 bases each). This CDR3 region has 14 residues. Germline V gene lookup returns CDR1 SGHRS and CDR2 YFSETQ. The V end was cut by 1 base, the J end by 2 bases, with 8 bases between. CDR3 protein: CASSLRDPTDTQYF. CDR3 nucleotide sequence: TGCGCCAGCAGCTTGCGGGACCCCACAGATACGCAGTATTTT.

A word on this clonotype: Sequence at one end of the junction differs from germline and may be a read error. The rearrangement links TRBV28 to TRBJ2-7; TRBD1 or TRBD2 may be the D gene (5 bases each). The CDR3 spans 18 residues. Germline lookup yields CDR1 MDHEN and CDR2 SYDVKM. Here the CDR3 DNA reads TGTGCCAGCAGTCACAACTTATTCACGGGACCCAATACCTACAAGCAGTACTTC. This translates into CASSHNLFTGPNTYKQYF.

This clonotype was recorded a few times. The gene calls are TRBV29-1 and TRBJ2-2; perhaps TRBD1 as D (6 bases). V dropped 7 bases and J dropped 0 bases, with 12 bases sitting between them. This CDR3 contains 14 residues. The germline V gene has CDR1 SQVTM and CDR2 ANQGSEA. The CDR3 nucleotides read TGCAGCGCCGGGACAAATACGAACACCGGGGAGCTGTTTTTT. It translates to CSAGTNTNTGELFF.

The sample holds a few counts of this clonotype. The chain combines TRBV11-2 with TRBJ1-1; D gene ambiguous. V lost 2 bases to trimming and J lost 1 base, with 5 bases between them. Germline CDR1 is SGHAT and CDR2 is FQNNGV. This CDR3 comprises 13 residues. In DNA form, the CDR3 reads TGTGCCAGCAGCTTACAAACGAACACTGAAGCTTTCTTT. Translated, it gives CASSLQTNTEAFF. Full variable domain (outside the CDR3, taken from reference TRBV11-2 and TRBJ1-1): EAGVAQSPRYKIIEKRQSVAFWCNPISGHATLYWYQQILGQGPKLLIQFQNNGVVDDSQLPKDRFSAERLKGVDSTLKIQPAKLEDSAVYLCASSLQTNTEAFFGQGTRLTVV.